The 11 T cell receptor beta chains reported below all come from one sample, sequenced in a study of cytomegalovirus exposure and HLA in healthy donors. PCR amplification relied on 60 Vbeta primers (plus 13 Jbeta primers). Measured with immunoSEQ multiplex PCR; TCRdb has only the in-frame clones, and not every one. In the table there are over 95,000 clones, roughly 80% of which are singletons. The sample consisted of PBMCs. Receptors were obtained from a man aged 35 to 55 in good health and CMV-seronegative.

This sequence joins TRBV13 and TRBJ1-1; 9 nucleotides align to TRBD1. In germline, CDR1 is PRHDT, CDR2 FYEKMQ (reference sequence). This CDR3 has 14 residues. The V segment lost 5 bases and the J segment 7 bases; nucleotides outside the gene matches: 8. CDR3: CASSQNRGRGEAFF. CDR3 sequence (DNA): TGTGCCAGCAGCCAAAACAGGGGGCGCGGTGAAGCTTTCTTT.

This chain uses TRBV30 with TRBJ2-1; 13 bases agree with TRBD2. With 3 bases clipped from V and 9 bases from J, the junction kept 5 bases outside the gene matches. The germline gives CDR1 GTSNPN, CDR2 SVGIG (reference sequence). The CDR3 spans 14 residues. The CDR3 here is CAWRLAGGLGEQFF. The CDR3 bases are TGTGCCTGGAGACTAGCGGGAGGGTTAGGTGAGCAGTTCTTC.

Concerning this clone itself: The CDR3 end shows no conserved phenylalanine or tryptophan, and so a read error is likely. J is TRBJ2-7 and V is TRBV6-5, with D possibly TRBD1 on 5 matching bases. The length of the CDR3 is 11 residues. Germline lookup yields CDR1 MNHEY and CDR2 SVGAGI. Between the trimmed V and J ends, which lost 7 bases and 5 bases, there was a span of 9 bases. CDR3 nucleotides: TGTGCCAGCACAGGGATGGACGAGCAGTACCTC. Its protein product is CASTGMDEQYL.

The chain joins TRBV7-2 to TRBJ2-5, with 7 bases matching TRBD2. CDR1 is SGHTA and CDR2 is FQGNSA in the germline V gene. The J segment lost 11 bases and the V segment lost 1 base, leaving 4 bases of the junction unmatched. CDR3 length: 12 residues. CDR3 protein: CASSLGGLPQYF. CDR3 nucleotide sequence: TGTGCCAGCAGCTTAGGGGGACTACCACAGTACTTC.

This clone was picked up a small number of times. The V call is TRBV25-1, the J call TRBJ2-7; 7 bases are shared with TRBD2. CDR3 length: 15 amino acids. J lost 2 bases, V lost 4 bases, and 8 bases had no gene match. Germline V gene lookup returns CDR1 MGHDK and CDR2 SYGVNS. The chain's CDR3 is CASSGLAARPYEQYF. DNA for the CDR3: TGTGCCAGCAGTGGGCTAGCGGCCCGTCCCTACGAGCAGTACTTC.

This clone has just one count. The chain combines TRBV6-6 with TRBJ1-2; D not resolved. The CDR3 loop spans 15 amino acids. V shed 1 base and J shed 6 bases, with 15 bases lying between them. Germline lookup yields CDR1 MNHNY and CDR2 SVGAGI (reference sequence). CDR3 amino acids: CASSYFQEEYNGYTF. The CDR3 coding sequence is TGTGCCAGCAGTTACTTCCAGGAGGAATATAATGGCTACACCTTC.

V and J are TRBV19 and TRBJ1-5; tentative D call: TRBD1 (5 bases). Trimming took 7 bases from V and 3 from J, leaving 19 bases between them. CDR1 and CDR2 from the germline V gene are LNHDA and SQIVND (reference sequence). CDR3 size: 16 residues. Written as DNA, the CDR3 is TGTGCCAGTACCCTAGGCGTTGGCAGGGACAATCAGCCCCAGCATTTT. Its protein product is CASTLGVGRDNQPQHF.

In this sample, this clone turned up a few times. The V gene is TRBV28, the J gene TRBJ1-5; 8 bases align to TRBD1. Losses at the gene ends were 5 bases for V and 2 bases for J; bases not matched to a gene: 8. The CDR3 runs 16 residues. Germline CDR1 and CDR2: MDHEN and SYDVKM. This chain's CDR3 is CASSRRTGQGNQPQHF. DNA of the CDR3: TGTGCCAGCAGTCGCCGGACAGGGCAGGGCAATCAGCCCCAGCATTTT.

The rearrangement joins TRBV4-2 to TRBJ2-5, with 10 nucleotides matching TRBD1. CDR3 length: 14 amino acids. Germline CDR1 and CDR2: LGHNA and YNFKEQ. The V and J ends lost 3 bases and 6 bases, in that order; junction bases with no gene match: 4. In DNA form, the CDR3 reads TGTGCCAGCAGCCAGCGGGACAGGGGAAAGACCCAGTACTTC. Protein: CASSQRDRGKTQYF.

This clone is categorized as medium-sized (0.01 to 0.1%). The V gene is TRBV6-1, the J gene TRBJ2-3, with 8 positions matching TRBD2. Per germline, CDR1 MNHNS and CDR2 SASEGT. The CDR3 covers 15 residues. Trimming at V came to 1 base and at J to 1 base, leaving 1 base not matched to a gene. The CDR3, as DNA: TGTGCCAGCAGTGAAGAAGCGGGGGGCACAGATACGCAGTATTTT. Translation gives CASSEEAGGTDTQYF.

V gene TRBV7-9 combines with J gene TRBJ1-2; a possible D gene is TRBD1 (5 bases). The CDR3 totals 16 residues. Germline V lookup: CDR1 SEHNR, CDR2 FQNEAQ (reference sequence). Trimming pared 5 bases from V and 3 bases from J, leaving 19 bases between. CDR3 in amino acids: CASSGTSGGGDYGYTF. CDR3 in DNA: TGTGCCAGCAGCGGGACGAGCGGTGGGGGGGACTATGGCTACACCTTC. Combining the CDR3 with reference TRBV7-9 and TRBJ1-2 gives the whole variable domain DTGVSQNPRHKITKRGQNVTFRCDPISEHNRLYWYRQTLGQGPEFLTYFQNEAQLEKSRLLSDRFSAERPKGSFSTLEIQRTEQGDSAMYLCASSGTSGGGDYGYTFGSGTRLTVV.